What follows are 19 T cell receptor beta chains derived from one specimen sequenced in a study of Ad26.COV2.S vaccination and SARS-CoV-2 variants. Data came from immunoSEQ multiplex PCR; TCRdb stores just in-frame clones and leaves some out. The sample shows 300,000 to 350,000 clones, around 85% of them seen only once. Treatment given: about 20 received Ad26.COV2.S at low or high dose, single or two shots; several received placebo; per-sample allocation not given. Day 63 after the first vaccine or placebo injection was the time point for sampling. Specimen: peripheral blood, collected in a trial of Ad26.COV2.S vaccine versus placebo. Receptors originate from a person aged 18 to 65 who received the Ad26.COV2.S COVID-19 vaccine or a placebo.

The chain has TRBV18 and TRBJ1-5; possible D gene TRBD1, 6 bases. Trimming removed 1 base at V and 0 bases at J, with 7 bases between. Germline V CDR1 and CDR2: KGHSH, LQKENI. The CDR3 is 15 residues long. CDR3: CASSPQQGSNQPQHF. The CDR3 DNA reads TGTGCCAGCTCACCACAACAGGGTAGCAATCAGCCCCAGCATTTT.

The rearrangement uses TRBV13 and TRBJ1-3; D gene ambiguous. Trimming pared 5 bases from V and 2 bases from J, leaving 13 bases between. The CDR3 has 15 amino acids. Germline CDR1 PRHDT, CDR2 FYEKMQ (reference sequence). CDR3 protein: CASSGGRNPGNTIYF. CDR3 nucleotide sequence: TGTGCCAGCAGCGGCGGACGAAATCCTGGAAACACCATATATTTT. Together with reference TRBV13 and TRBJ1-3, the CDR3 gives the full variable domain: AAGVIQSPRHLIKEKRETATLKCYPIPRHDTVYWYQQGPGQDPQFLISFYEKMQSDKGSIPDRFSAQQFSDYHSELNMSSLELGDSALYFCASSGGRNPGNTIYFGEGSWLTVV.

The chain joins TRBV11-2 to TRBJ2-2; tentatively, D is TRBD1 (6 bases). Germline V CDR1 and CDR2: SGHAT, FQNNGV. This CDR3 contains 14 residues. Trimming removed 4 bases from V and 6 bases from J, with 12 bases in between. DNA of the CDR3: TGTGCCAGCAGCTCGACCAGGGGCGCCGGGGAGCTGTTTTTT. The encoded protein is CASSSTRGAGELFF.

The chain couples TRBV30 to TRBJ2-3, with 13 positions matching TRBD2. V lost 5 bases, J lost 7 bases, and 6 bases stayed unmatched. Germline CDR1 GTSNPN, CDR2 SVGIG (reference sequence). This CDR3 is 14 amino acids long. This chain's CDR3 is CAWGTSGALNTQYF. The CDR3 bases are TGTGCCTGGGGGACTAGCGGGGCCCTCAATACGCAGTATTTT.

This clone was recorded only once. This chain connects TRBV11-2 to TRBJ1-1; a weak D match, TRBD1 (5 bases). This CDR3 contains 17 residues. The V end was cut by 1 base, the J end by 2 bases, with 17 bases between. Germline loops: CDR1 SGHAT, CDR2 FQNNGV. The CDR3 here is CASSLVGGAIANTEAFF. Written as DNA, the CDR3 is TGTGCCAGCAGCTTAGTGGGGGGAGCCATTGCAAACACTGAAGCTTTCTTT.

This rearrangement joins TRBV6-5 to TRBJ2-7; D is uncertain. This CDR3 spans 13 amino acids. From germline, CDR1 is MNHEY and CDR2 SVGAGI. V was trimmed by 5 bases and J by 3 bases, leaving 11 bases between them. This CDR3 reads CASSPGSNYEQYF. DNA for the CDR3: TGTGCCAGCAGTCCCGGGTCGAACTACGAGCAGTACTTC.

The chain carries TRBV5-1 and TRBJ2-1; D is uncertain. In germline, CDR1 is SGHRS, CDR2 YFSETQ. Between the trimmed V and J ends, which lost 3 bases and 9 bases, there was a span of 10 bases. This CDR3 contains 12 residues. The CDR3 loop is CASSWGVGEQFF. Here the CDR3 DNA reads TGCGCCAGCAGCTGGGGTGTCGGTGAGCAGTTCTTC.

The chain carries TRBV7-2 and TRBJ1-1; D may be TRBD1 (5 bases). With 5 bases removed from V and 6 bases from J, the gap between germline ends came to 13 bases. Germline CDR1 reads SGHTA; CDR2 reads FQGNSA. This CDR3 has 13 residues. CDR3: CASSPPGRAEAFF. The CDR3 region has the DNA TGTGCCAGCAGCCCCCCGGGGCGCGCTGAAGCTTTCTTT.

This clone appeared a few times. The rearrangement links TRBV19 to TRBJ2-2; tentative D call: TRBD2 (6 bases). V lost 6 bases and J 9 bases, leaving 17 bases between the germline ends. Germline CDR1 and CDR2: LNHDA and SQIVND (reference sequence). There are 14 residues in the CDR3. The CDR3, as DNA: TGTGCCAGTAGGGGGGACTTCTTAGCCCGGGAGCTGTTTTTT. Its protein product is CASRGDFLARELFF.

The chain joins TRBV11-3 to TRBJ2-6, with 15 bases identical to TRBD2. The CDR3 totals 18 residues. Germline CDR1 and CDR2: SGHNT and YENEEA. Trimming removed 4 bases from V and 2 bases from J; junction bases left unmatched: 3. The CDR3 nucleotides read TGTGCCAGCAGCTCACGGACTAGCGGGGGGGCTGGGGCCAACGTCCTGACTTTC. It specifies CASSSRTSGGAGANVLTF.

The rearrangement links TRBV5-3 to TRBJ1-2; 8 bases are a match to TRBD1. TRBV5-3 is an open reading frame whose function is uncertain. V lost 4 bases and J lost 6; bases outside the gene matches: 5. The CDR3 loop spans 13 amino acids. In nucleotides, the CDR3 is TGTGCCAGAAGCCTCGCCAGGGGGCATGGCTACACCTTC. It yields the protein CARSLARGHGYTF.

The chain has TRBV6-5 and TRBJ2-7; no reliable D call. V was trimmed by 2 bases and J by 2 bases, leaving 7 bases between them. Germline CDR1 is MNHEY and CDR2 is SVGAGI. The CDR3 is 13 amino acids. CDR3 residues: CASSYRMPYEQYF. DNA of the CDR3: TGTGCCAGCAGTTACCGCATGCCCTACGAGCAGTACTTC.

This clone was observed a few times. For the CDR3, the DNA is TGTGCCAGCAGCTTGGCTCAGGGGGCGGGTTACGGCTACACCTTC. Protein: CASSLAQGAGYGYTF. The chain couples TRBV5-6 to TRBJ1-2, with TRBD1 matching over 8 bases. Trimming removed 0 bases from V and 8 bases from J; junction bases left unmatched: 9. This CDR3 has 15 residues. The germline gives CDR1 SGHDT, CDR2 YYEEEE. Filled out from reference TRBV5-6 and TRBJ1-2, the complete variable domain reads DAGVTQSPTHLIKTRGQQVTLRCSPKSGHDTVSWYQQALGQGPQFIFQYYEEEERQRGNFPDRFSGHQFPNYSSELNVNALLLGDSALYLCASSLAQGAGYGYTFGSGTRLTVV.

The chain couples TRBV9 to TRBJ2-3; D might be TRBD2 (6 bases). The length of the CDR3 is 16 residues. Trimming shortened V by 2 bases and J by 2 bases, and 15 bases separated the two germline ends. CDR1 SGDLS and CDR2 YYNGEE come from the germline V gene. This CDR3 reads CASSVGGLAYTDTQYF. The CDR3 DNA is TGTGCCAGCAGCGTTGGAGGTCTAGCGTACACAGATACGCAGTATTTT.

The V call is TRBV20-1, the J call TRBJ2-3; D is unclear. The CDR3 extends over 14 amino acids. CDR1 is DFQATT, CDR2 SNEGSKA, per germline (reference sequence). The germline V and J ends were trimmed by 3 bases and 2 bases, with 12 bases remaining between them. The CDR3 sequence: CSASVGAPTDTQYF. CDR3 coding DNA: TGCAGTGCTAGTGTCGGAGCCCCCACAGATACGCAGTATTTT.

The chain combines TRBV11-3 with TRBJ1-1; 7 nucleotides match TRBD1. This CDR3 is 14 amino acids long. Germline CDR1 and CDR2: SGHNT and YENEEA. V lost 4 bases to trimming and J lost 4 bases; unmatched junction nucleotides: 6. In DNA, the CDR3 is TGTGCCAGCAGCTCGCGACAGGGAAGCACTGAAGCTTTCTTT. Translating it yields CASSSRQGSTEAFF.

This rearrangement joins TRBV9 to TRBJ2-2; D gene ambiguous. The V end lost 3 bases, the J end lost 4 bases, and 7 bases lay between the germline ends. There are 13 residues in the CDR3. Per germline, CDR1 SGDLS and CDR2 YYNGEE. CDR3: CASSAYSTGELFF. DNA of the CDR3: TGTGCCAGCAGCGCCTACAGCACCGGGGAGCTGTTTTTT.

The rearrangement uses TRBV15 and TRBJ2-2; D not certain. Germline loops: CDR1 LNHNV, CDR2 YYDKDF (reference sequence). The length of the CDR3 is 13 residues. V dropped 0 bases and J dropped 6 bases, with 5 bases sitting between them. CDR3 nucleotide sequence: TGTGCCACCAGCAGAGATTTGGCCGGGGAGCTGTTTTTT. Translating it yields CATSRDLAGELFF.

The J gene is TRBJ2-7, the V gene TRBV7-9, with TRBD2 matching over 12 bases. CDR3 length: 16 amino acids. J was trimmed by 4 bases and V by 5 bases; bases with no gene match: 9. CDR1 SEHNR and CDR2 FQNEAQ come from the germline V gene (reference sequence). CDR3 region: CASSHYLAGGRYEQYF. DNA for the CDR3: TGTGCCAGCAGCCACTACCTAGCGGGGGGGCGGTACGAGCAGTACTTC.